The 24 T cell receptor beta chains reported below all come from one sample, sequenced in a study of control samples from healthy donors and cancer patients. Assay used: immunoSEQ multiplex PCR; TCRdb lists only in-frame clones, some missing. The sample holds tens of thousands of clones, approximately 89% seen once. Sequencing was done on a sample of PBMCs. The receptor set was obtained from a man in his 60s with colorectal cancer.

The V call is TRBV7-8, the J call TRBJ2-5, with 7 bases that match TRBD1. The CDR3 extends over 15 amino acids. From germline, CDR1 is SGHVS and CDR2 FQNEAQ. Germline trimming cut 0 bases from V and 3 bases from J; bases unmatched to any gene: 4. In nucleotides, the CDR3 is TGTGCCAGCAGCTTAGCGCTCAGGGGGAAAGAGACCCAGTACTTC. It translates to CASSLALRGKETQYF.

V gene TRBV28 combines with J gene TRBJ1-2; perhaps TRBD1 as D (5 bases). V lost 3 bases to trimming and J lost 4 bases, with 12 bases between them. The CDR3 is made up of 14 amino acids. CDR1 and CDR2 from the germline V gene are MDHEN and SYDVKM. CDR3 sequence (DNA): TGTGCCAGCAGTTTGCAGGTTAGGGGCTATGGCTACACCTTC. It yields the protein CASSLQVRGYGYTF.

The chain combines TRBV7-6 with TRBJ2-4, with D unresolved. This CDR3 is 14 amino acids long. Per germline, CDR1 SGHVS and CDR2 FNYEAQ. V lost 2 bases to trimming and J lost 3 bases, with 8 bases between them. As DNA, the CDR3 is TGTGCCAGCAGCTTAAGGATAGGCAAAAACATTCAGTACTTC. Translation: CASSLRIGKNIQYF.

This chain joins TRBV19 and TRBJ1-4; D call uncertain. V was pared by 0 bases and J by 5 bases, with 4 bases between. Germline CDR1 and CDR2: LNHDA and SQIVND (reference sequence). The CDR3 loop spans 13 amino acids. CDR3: CASSIDRNEKLFF. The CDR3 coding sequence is TGTGCCAGTAGTATAGATCGAAATGAAAAACTGTTTTTT.

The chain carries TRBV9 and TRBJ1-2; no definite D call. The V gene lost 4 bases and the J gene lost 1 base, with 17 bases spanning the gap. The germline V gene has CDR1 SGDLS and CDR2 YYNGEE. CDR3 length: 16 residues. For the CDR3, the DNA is TGTGCCAGCAGCCCCCTGGGGAGGGCAATTAACTATGGCTACACCTTC. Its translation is CASSPLGRAINYGYTF.

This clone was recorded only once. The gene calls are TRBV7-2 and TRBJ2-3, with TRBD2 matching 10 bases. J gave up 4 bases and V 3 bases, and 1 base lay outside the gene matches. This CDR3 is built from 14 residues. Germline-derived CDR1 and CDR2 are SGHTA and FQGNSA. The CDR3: CASSLGLAPDTQYF. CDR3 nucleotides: TGTGCCAGCAGCTTGGGACTAGCGCCAGATACGCAGTATTTT.

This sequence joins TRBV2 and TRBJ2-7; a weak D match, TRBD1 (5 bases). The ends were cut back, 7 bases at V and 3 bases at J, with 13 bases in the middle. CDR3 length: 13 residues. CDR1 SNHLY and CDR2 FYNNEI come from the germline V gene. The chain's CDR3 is CASTPRQYYEQYF. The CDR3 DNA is TGTGCCAGCACCCCCCGACAGTACTACGAGCAGTACTTC.

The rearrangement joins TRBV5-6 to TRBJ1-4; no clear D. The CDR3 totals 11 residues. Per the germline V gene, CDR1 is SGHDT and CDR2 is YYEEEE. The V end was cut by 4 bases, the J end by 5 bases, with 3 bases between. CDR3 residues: CASSHNEKLFF. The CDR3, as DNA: TGTGCCAGCAGCCACAATGAAAAACTGTTTTTT.

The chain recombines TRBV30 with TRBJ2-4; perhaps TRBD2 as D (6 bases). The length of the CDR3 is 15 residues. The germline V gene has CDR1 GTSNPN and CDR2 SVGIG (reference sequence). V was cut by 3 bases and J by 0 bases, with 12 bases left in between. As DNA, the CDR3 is TGTGCCTGGAGATATTCGGGACTAGCCAAAAACATTCAGTACTTC. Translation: CAWRYSGLAKNIQYF.

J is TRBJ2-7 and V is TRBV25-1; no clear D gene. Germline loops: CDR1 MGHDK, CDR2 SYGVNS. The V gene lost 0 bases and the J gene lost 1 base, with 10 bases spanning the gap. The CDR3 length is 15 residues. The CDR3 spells CASSEYRVGSYEQYF. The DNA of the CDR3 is TGTGCCAGCAGTGAATACCGGGTTGGGTCCTACGAGCAGTACTTC.

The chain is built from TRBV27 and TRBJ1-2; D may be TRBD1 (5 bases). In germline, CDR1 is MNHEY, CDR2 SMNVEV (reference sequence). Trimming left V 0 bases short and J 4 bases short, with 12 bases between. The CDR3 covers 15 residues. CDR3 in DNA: TGTGCCAGCAGTTTATCGTTGGGAGGGGTCTATGGCTACACCTTC. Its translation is CASSLSLGGVYGYTF.

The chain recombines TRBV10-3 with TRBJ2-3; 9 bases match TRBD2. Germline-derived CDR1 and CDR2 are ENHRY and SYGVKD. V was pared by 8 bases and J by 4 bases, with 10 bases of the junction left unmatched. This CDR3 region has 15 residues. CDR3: CAIRGGGAAADTQYF. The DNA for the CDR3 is TGTGCCATCCGCGGCGGGGGGGCAGCGGCAGATACGCAGTATTTT.

The CDR3 spells CASSPGGPNEKLFF. DNA of the CDR3: TGTGCCAGCAGCCCGGGGGGGCCAAATGAAAAACTGTTTTTT. The chain employs TRBV3-1 (or the pseudogene TRBV3-2) and TRBJ1-4, with D possibly being TRBD1 (6 bases). Germline V gene lookup returns CDR1 LGHDT and CDR2 YNNKEL (reference sequence). Trimming took 4 bases from V and 5 from J, leaving 11 bases between them. CDR3 size: 14 residues.

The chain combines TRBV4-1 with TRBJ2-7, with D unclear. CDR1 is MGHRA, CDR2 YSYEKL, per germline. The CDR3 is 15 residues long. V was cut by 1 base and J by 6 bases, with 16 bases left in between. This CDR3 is CASSQAGHISGEQYF. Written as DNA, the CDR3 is TGCGCCAGCAGCCAAGCTGGTCACATAAGTGGCGAGCAGTACTTC.

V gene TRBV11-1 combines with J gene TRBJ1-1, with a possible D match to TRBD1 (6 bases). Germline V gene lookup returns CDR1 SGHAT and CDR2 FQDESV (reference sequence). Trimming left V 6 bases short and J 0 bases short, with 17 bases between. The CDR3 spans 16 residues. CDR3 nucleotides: TGTGCCAGCAGTTTCAGGGGATCCGGCATGAACACTGAAGCTTTCTTT. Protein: CASSFRGSGMNTEAFF.

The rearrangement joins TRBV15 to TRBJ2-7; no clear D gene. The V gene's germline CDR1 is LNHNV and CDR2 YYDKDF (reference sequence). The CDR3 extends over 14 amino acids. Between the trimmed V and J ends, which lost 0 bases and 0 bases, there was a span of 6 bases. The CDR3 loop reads CATSREGPSYEQYF. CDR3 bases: TGTGCCACCAGCAGAGAGGGTCCCTCCTACGAGCAGTACTTC.

CDR3: CASSEGGATDTQYF. The CDR3 DNA sequence: TGTGCCAGCAGTGAAGGCGGGGCGACAGATACGCAGTATTTT. The chain employs TRBV25-1 and TRBJ2-3, with TRBD2 as a possible D gene (6 bases). Germline loops: CDR1 MGHDK, CDR2 SYGVNS. The CDR3 has 14 residues. V lost 2 bases to trimming and J lost 3 bases, with 9 bases between them.

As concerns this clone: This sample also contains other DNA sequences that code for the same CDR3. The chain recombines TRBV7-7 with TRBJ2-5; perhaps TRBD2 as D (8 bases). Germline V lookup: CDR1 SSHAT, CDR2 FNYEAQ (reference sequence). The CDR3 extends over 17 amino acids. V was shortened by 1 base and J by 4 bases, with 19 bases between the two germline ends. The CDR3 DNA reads TGTGCCAGCAGCTTAGGAAGGGGGCGTAGCGGGGCAGAGACCCAGTACTTC. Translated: CASSLGRGRSGAETQYF. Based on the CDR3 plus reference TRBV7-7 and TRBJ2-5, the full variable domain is GAGVSQSPRYKVTKRGQDVTLRCDPISSHATLYWYQQALGQGPEFLTYFNYEAQPDKSGLPSDRFSAERPEGSISTLTIQRTEQRDSAMYRCASSLGRGRSGAETQYFGPGTRLLVL.

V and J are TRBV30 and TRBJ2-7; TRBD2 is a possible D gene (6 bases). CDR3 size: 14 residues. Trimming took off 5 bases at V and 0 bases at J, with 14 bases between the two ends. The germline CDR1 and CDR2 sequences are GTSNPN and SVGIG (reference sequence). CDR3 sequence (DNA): TGTGCCTGGTCAAGCGGGTATAGCTCCTACGAGCAGTACTTC. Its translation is CAWSSGYSSYEQYF.

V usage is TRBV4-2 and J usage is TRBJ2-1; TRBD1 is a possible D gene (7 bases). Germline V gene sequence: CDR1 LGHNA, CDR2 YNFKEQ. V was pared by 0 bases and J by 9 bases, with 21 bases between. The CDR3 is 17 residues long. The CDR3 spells CASSQDGVGRGAGEQFF. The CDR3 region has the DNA TGTGCCAGCAGCCAAGACGGGGTCGGCAGGGGGGCGGGTGAGCAGTTCTTC.

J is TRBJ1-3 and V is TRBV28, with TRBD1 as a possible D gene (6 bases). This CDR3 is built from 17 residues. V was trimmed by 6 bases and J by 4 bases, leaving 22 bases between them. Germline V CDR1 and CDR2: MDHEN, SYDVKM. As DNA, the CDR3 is TGTGCCAGCAGACCCTCCGGGGGGGGCTTTTCCGGAAACACCATATATTTT. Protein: CASRPSGGGFSGNTIYF.

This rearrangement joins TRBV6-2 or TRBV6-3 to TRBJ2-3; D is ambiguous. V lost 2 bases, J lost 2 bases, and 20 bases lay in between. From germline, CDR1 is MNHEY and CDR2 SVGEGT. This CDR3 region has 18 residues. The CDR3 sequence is CASSYPRDSASPTDTQYF. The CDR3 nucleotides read TGTGCCAGCAGTTACCCTAGAGACTCGGCCTCACCCACAGATACGCAGTATTTT.

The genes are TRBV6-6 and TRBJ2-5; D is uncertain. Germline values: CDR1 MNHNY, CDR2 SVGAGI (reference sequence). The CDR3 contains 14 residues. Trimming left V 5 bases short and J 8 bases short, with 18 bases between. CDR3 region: CASSDKRVVSTQYF. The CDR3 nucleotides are TGTGCCAGCAGTGACAAAAGGGTAGTCAGTACCCAGTACTTC.

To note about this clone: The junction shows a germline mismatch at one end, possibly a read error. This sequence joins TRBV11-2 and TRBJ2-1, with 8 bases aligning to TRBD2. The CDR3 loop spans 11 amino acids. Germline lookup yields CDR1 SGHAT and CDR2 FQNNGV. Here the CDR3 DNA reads TGTGCCAGCCGCTTAGCGGGGGAGCAGTTCTTC. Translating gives CASRLAGEQFF.